This TCR beta chain is drawn from a study of T-cell memory formation after mild COVID-19. Study-wide findings and caveats: CD4+ contracting clones were found mainly in CM and EM, and CD8+ ones in EMRA. Clones that contracted from day 15 to 85 were balanced CD4/CD8, while later expanders leaned CD4+. Nothing showed for sure that second-wave clones peaking on day 37 were SARS-CoV-2 specific. Several responding clones turned up in pre-infection memory, indicating that cross-reactive memory may have taken part.

TCRdb processed the 5' RACE reads anew with MiXCR; each CDR3 protein has one entry. The sample has under 300,000 distinct CDR3 sequences, over 9% seen once. In this sample, this clonotype turned up a few times. The target antigen is unknown. Sequenced input: PBMCs or a T cell subset sorted from them (not recorded which). This TCR was recovered from a man aged 18 to 35 who had mild COVID-19 (a few samples of this study predate the infection). Cell type and time point are not known.

CDR3 amino acids: CASSPAGMNTEAFF. The CDR3 coding sequence is TGTGCCAGCAGCCCGGCCGGCATGAACACTGAAGCTTTCTTT. V and J are TRBV7-2 and TRBJ1-1, with no clear D. Trimming stripped 5 bases from V and 0 bases from J, with 10 bases between. The germline CDR1 and CDR2 sequences are SGHTA and FQGNSA. The CDR3 sequence is 14 residues long.